Presented here are 6 T cell receptor beta chains from one specimen sequenced in a study of shared clonotypes between healthy human individuals. This table comes from immunoSEQ multiplex PCR, and its TCRdb copy is limited to in-frame clones, with some not included. The sample comprises hundreds of thousands of clones, more than 60% of which are singletons, and less than 11% rests with the top ten. Material for sequencing was memory CD4+ T cells sorted from blood. Indicated subset: CD45RA-negative fraction. The origin of the receptors is a man aged 30-40 years in good health.

The chain has TRBV2 and TRBJ2-1; D is ambiguous. The CDR3 loop spans 11 amino acids. Germline V lookup: CDR1 SNHLY, CDR2 FYNNEI. The germline V and J ends were trimmed by 0 bases and 11 bases, with 5 bases remaining between them. The CDR3 reads CASSEAIQQFF. CDR3 nucleotides: TGTGCCAGCAGTGAAGCTATCCAGCAGTTCTTC.

This clone was detected many times. The rearrangement links TRBV6-1 to TRBJ2-2; 8 bases map to TRBD1. V dropped 4 bases and J dropped 6; count of bases not matched to a gene: 7. CDR1 and CDR2 (germline): MNHNS, SASEGT. The CDR3 sequence is 15 residues long. CDR3 nucleotides: TGTGCCAGCAGTGCATCAGGGGGCGCGTCCGGGGAGCTGTTTTTT. Its protein product is CASSASGGASGELFF.

This chain links TRBV27 with TRBJ1-1, with a possible D match to TRBD1 (5 bases). This CDR3 is built from 15 residues. Germline V CDR1 and CDR2: MNHEY, SMNVEV (reference sequence). With 0 bases removed from V and 4 bases from J, the gap between germline ends came to 12 bases. The CDR3 spells CASSLSMWGLTEAFF. The CDR3 nucleotides are TGTGCCAGCAGTTTATCAATGTGGGGCCTCACTGAAGCTTTCTTT.

The chain has TRBV6-1 and TRBJ2-3, with 7 bases that match TRBD2. This CDR3 spans 16 amino acids. CDR1 is MNHNS and CDR2 is SASEGT in the germline V gene. V dropped 4 bases and J dropped 0; count of bases not matched to a gene: 7. The CDR3 DNA is TGTGCCAGCAGTGTTGGAAGCGGGATCAGCACAGATACGCAGTATTTT. This gives the protein CASSVGSGISTDTQYF.

The chain links TRBV6-5 to TRBJ2-5, with TRBD1 matching 8 bases. In germline, CDR1 is MNHEY, CDR2 SVGAGI. CDR3 length: 12 amino acids. The V and J ends lost 7 bases and 9 bases, in that order; junction bases with no gene match: 7. CDR3 sequence: CASTKSGGSQYF. CDR3 nucleotides: TGTGCCAGCACTAAATCAGGGGGCTCCCAGTACTTC.

The chain is built from TRBV27 and TRBJ2-1, with D unresolved. In germline, CDR1 is MNHEY, CDR2 SMNVEV (reference sequence). Trimming removed 4 bases at V and 7 bases at J, with 17 bases between. This CDR3 comprises 15 residues. CDR3 region: CASSSRLSSPNEQFF. Written as DNA, the CDR3 is TGTGCCAGCAGTTCTCGGTTAAGTAGTCCAAATGAGCAGTTCTTC.